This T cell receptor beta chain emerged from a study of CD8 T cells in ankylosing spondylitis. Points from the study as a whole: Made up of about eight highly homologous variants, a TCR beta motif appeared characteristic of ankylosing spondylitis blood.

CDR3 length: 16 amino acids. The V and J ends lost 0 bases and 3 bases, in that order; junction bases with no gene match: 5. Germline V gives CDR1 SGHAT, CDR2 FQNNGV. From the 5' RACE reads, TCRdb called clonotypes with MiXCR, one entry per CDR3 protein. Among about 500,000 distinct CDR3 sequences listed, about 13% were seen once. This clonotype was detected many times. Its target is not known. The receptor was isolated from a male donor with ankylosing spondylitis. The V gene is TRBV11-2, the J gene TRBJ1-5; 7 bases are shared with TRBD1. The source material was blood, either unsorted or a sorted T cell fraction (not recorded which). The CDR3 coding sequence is TGTGCCAGCAGCTTAGAAGGAGGACAGGCCAATCAGCCCCAGCATTTT. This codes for CASSLEGGQANQPQHF.